The 15 T cell receptor beta chains below were found in one sample sequenced in a study of CD8+CD57+ T cells in acquired aplastic anemia. The TCR beta profiling, which covered VDJ combination and CDR3 sequence, was carried out using genomic DNA as the template. TCRdb re-called the reads with MiXCR, one entry per CDR3 protein. The repertoire has just over 400,000 distinct CDR3 sequences, 55% to 70% of them found once; the top ten carry approximately 4%. The sample comprised sorted CD4+, CD8+, or CD8+CD57+ T cells (not recorded which) from PBMCs. The receptors here all came from a human donor in good health, serving as a control.

To note about this clonotype: No conserved phenylalanine or tryptophan is present at the end of the CDR3, so a read error is the likely explanation. The J gene is TRBJ1-4, the V gene TRBV15, with D hard to call. CDR3 length equals 15 residues. Germline-derived CDR1 and CDR2 are LNHNV and YYDKDF (reference sequence). The CDR3 DNA sequence: TGTGCCACCAGCTTGGCGACGGGTGGTAATGAAATACTGTTTTGT. Translated: CATSLATGGNEILFC.

The V call is TRBV7-2, the J call TRBJ2-5; D assignment may be TRBD1 or TRBD2 (5 bases each). The CDR3 is 15 amino acids. V shed 0 bases and J shed 4 bases, with 12 bases lying between them. Per the germline V gene, CDR1 is SGHTA and CDR2 is FQGNSA. The CDR3 loop reads CASSLAGRRRETQYF. CDR3 nucleotides: TGTGCCAGCAGCTTAGCGGGACGACGTAGAGAGACCCAGTACTTC.

The rearrangement links TRBV2 to TRBJ2-5; 7 nucleotides line up with TRBD1. Germline CDR1 is SNHLY and CDR2 is FYNNEI. This CDR3 region has 15 residues. J was trimmed by 2 bases and V by 5 bases; bases with no gene match: 8. CDR3 coding DNA: TGTGCCAGCAGTACCAGGACAGGTTCACAAGAGACCCAGTACTTC. Translating it yields CASSTRTGSQETQYF.

This sequence joins TRBV5-1 and TRBJ1-6; D is unresolved. This CDR3 is built from 13 residues. Germline loops: CDR1 SGHRS, CDR2 YFSETQ. V lost 4 bases and J 5 bases, leaving 7 bases between the germline ends. CDR3 region: CASSLDNNSPLHF. The CDR3 bases are TGCGCCAGCAGCCTCGATAATAATTCACCCCTCCACTTT.

The V gene is TRBV20-1, the J gene TRBJ2-5; 9 positions agree with TRBD1. CDR1 and CDR2 from the germline V gene are DFQATT and SNEGSKA (reference sequence). The V and J ends lost 3 bases and 14 bases, in that order; junction bases with no gene match: 7. CDR3 length: 11 amino acids. The CDR3 reads CSARPDRGVYF. For the CDR3, the DNA is TGCAGTGCTAGGCCGGACAGGGGTGTATACTTC.

On this clonotype itself: Sequence at one end of the junction differs from germline and may be a read error. The rearrangement uses TRBV7-7 and TRBJ1-2, with D tentatively TRBD1 (5 bases). The CDR3 is 14 amino acids. Germline assignment: CDR1 SSHAT and CDR2 FNYEAQ (reference sequence). This chain's CDR3 is CASSLVASSGGTPF. The CDR3 coding sequence is TGTGCCAGCAGCTTAGTCGCGTCGAGCGGAGGGACCCCGTTC. The entire variable domain, with the rest obtained from reference TRBV7-7 and TRBJ1-2, is as follows: GAGVSQSPRYKVTKRGQDVTLRCDPISSHATLYWYQQALGQGPEFLTYFNYEAQPDKSGLPSDRFSAERPEGSISTLTIQRTEQRDSAMYRCASSLVASSGGTPFGSGTRLTVV.

A few counts support this clonotype. A read error may be the cause here, since a much bigger clone is one base away. V is TRBV12-3 or TRBV12-4 and J is TRBJ1-5; the D gene is possibly TRBD1 (6 bases). V was trimmed by 4 bases and J by 3 bases, leaving 10 bases between them. The CDR3 has 14 amino acids. CDR3 protein: CASSSNRDNQPQHF. The DNA for the CDR3 is TGTGCCAGCAGTTCAAACAGGGACAATCAGCCCCAGCATTTT.

This clonotype was detected ten times or more. V usage is TRBV14 and J usage is TRBJ2-1; D might be TRBD1 (6 bases). Germline values: CDR1 SGHDN, CDR2 FVKESK. The ends were cut back, 6 bases at V and 1 base at J, with 19 bases in the middle. The length of the CDR3 is 17 residues. In DNA, the CDR3 is TGTGCCAGCAGACCTTTCGACAGGCGCGATTCCTACAATGAGCAGTTCTTC. Its protein product is CASRPFDRRDSYNEQFF.

This rearrangement joins TRBV20-1 to TRBJ1-1, with D perhaps TRBD1 (5 bases). This CDR3 has 12 residues. The germline V gene has CDR1 DFQATT and CDR2 SNEGSKA (reference sequence). For the CDR3, the DNA is TGCAGCGTCGGCGACTGGGGGACTGAAGCTTTCTTT. Translated, it gives CSVGDWGTEAFF.

The rearrangement links TRBV11-2 to TRBJ1-5; no firm D call. The V end lost 5 bases, the J end lost 10 bases, and 12 bases lay between the germline ends. Per the germline V gene, CDR1 is SGHAT and CDR2 is FQNNGV. CDR3 length: 12 amino acids. The CDR3 DNA is TGTGCCAGCAGCGCGGGTAGTCAACCCCAGCATTTT. Amino acids: CASSAGSQPQHF.

The J gene is TRBJ2-7, the V gene TRBV10-3; D not resolved. The CDR3 is 13 residues long. Per the germline V gene, CDR1 is ENHRY and CDR2 is SYGVKD. V lost 3 bases and J 3 bases, leaving 9 bases between the germline ends. The CDR3 DNA is TGTGCCATCAGTGACAGCCACTTCTACGAGCAGTACTTC. Amino acid sequence: CAISDSHFYEQYF.

A remark on this clonotype: Because the CDR3 is missing its conserved closing phenylalanine or tryptophan, this is likely a read error. It is unclear where the CDR3 begins or ends on the DNA, so no DNA is shown, and the CDR3 is as TCRdb lists it. The chain employs TRBV2 and TRBJ1-6; the DNA was not used to check the table's D call, TRBD1. The CDR3 is 16 amino acids in total, end residues counted. Germline V lookup: CDR1 SNHLY, CDR2 FYNNEI. CDR3 sequence: CASSLDRVADGEQYFG.

A word on this clonotype: A read error may account for a junction end that differs from germline. The CDR3 nucleotides are TGTGCCAGCAGTTATGACAGGGGGTCGACAGAGCAGTACTTT. Residues: CASSYDRGSTEQYF. The gene calls are TRBV24-1 and TRBJ2-7, with TRBD1 matching 9 bases. This CDR3 region has 14 residues. Germline CDR1 and CDR2: KGHDR and SFDVKD.

The V and J genes are TRBV20-1 and TRBJ1-3, with unresolved D. The CDR3 is made up of 13 amino acids. From germline, CDR1 is DFQATT and CDR2 SNEGSKA (reference sequence). Trimming took off 1 base at V and 2 bases at J, with 6 bases between the two ends. The CDR3 DNA follows: TGCAGTGCTAGAGCAGAACCTGGAAACACCATATATTTT. It specifies CSARAEPGNTIYF.

This clonotype was seen a single time. This chain uses TRBV7-2 with TRBJ1-5; D call uncertain. V was pared by 8 bases and J by 1 base, with 15 bases between. Germline V CDR1 and CDR2: SGHTA, FQGNSA. The CDR3 length is 15 residues. CDR3 protein: CASGSSRLSNQPQHF. The CDR3 DNA reads TGTGCCAGCGGCTCTAGTCGCCTCAGCAATCAGCCCCAGCATTTT.